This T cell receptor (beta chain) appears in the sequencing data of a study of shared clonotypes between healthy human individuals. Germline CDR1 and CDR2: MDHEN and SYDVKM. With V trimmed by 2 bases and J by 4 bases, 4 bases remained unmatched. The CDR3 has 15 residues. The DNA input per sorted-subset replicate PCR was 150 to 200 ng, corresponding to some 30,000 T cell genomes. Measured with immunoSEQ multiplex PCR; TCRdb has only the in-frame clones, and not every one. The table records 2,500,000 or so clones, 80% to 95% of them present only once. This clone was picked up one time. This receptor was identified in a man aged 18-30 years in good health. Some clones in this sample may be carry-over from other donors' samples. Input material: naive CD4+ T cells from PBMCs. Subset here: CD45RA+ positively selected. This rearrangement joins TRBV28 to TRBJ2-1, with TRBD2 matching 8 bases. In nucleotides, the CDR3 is TGTGCCAGCAGTTTACCCCAGCGGGGGTACAATGAGCAGTTCTTC. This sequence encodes CASSLPQRGYNEQFF.